This TCR beta chain was captured in a study of human T cells and chemical hapten exposure. Points from the study as a whole: Against controls, expanded TCRs gave rise to significantly more large CDR3 similarity clusters.

V lost 3 bases and J 7 bases, leaving 28 bases between the germline ends. Per the germline V gene, CDR1 is SQVTM and CDR2 is ANQGSEA. The CDR3 sequence is 19 residues long. TCRdb called the RACE reads again in MiXCR, with one record for every CDR3 protein. The sample consists of about 190,000 distinct CDR3 sequences, 24% of them appearing once. Time point described: patch test 3, about 24 weeks after DPC sensitization. Treatment in this sample: therapeutic diphenylcyclopropenone sensitization with weekly scalp DPC. Note on this clonotype: Its specificity is not known.

This TCR was recovered from a woman aged 40 to 50 with alopecia areata. Some clones in this sample may be carry-over from other donors' samples. This rearrangement joins TRBV29-1 to TRBJ1-6, with D unclear. The sample consisted of whole blood, taken in connection with sensitization to the hapten diphenylcyclopropenone (DPC). The CDR3 is CSVDPQFFVPPAGNSPLHF. Here the CDR3 DNA reads TGCAGCGTTGACCCCCAGTTTTTTGTGCCGCCCGCCGGCAATTCACCCCTCCACTTT.